This T cell receptor (beta chain) emerged from a study of T cell repertoires in cytomegalovirus infection (dated by TCRdb to between 2018 and 2021). Regarding the research as a whole: Because public TCR beta signatures pointed to carriage of CMV infection together with the matching HLA type, the HLA type of each donor mattered for the analysis.

Reading the germline V gene (reference sequence) gives CDR1 SGHNT and CDR2 YYREEE. V is reduced by 4 bases and J by 7 bases, leaving a spacing of 9 bases between them. Including cysteine and phenylalanine, the CDR3 has 12 amino acids. The sequence is cut down to CDR3 DNA, 36 bases in frame from base 1. This clonotype was detected only a few times. Its cognate antigen has yet to be identified. No per-base quality is available; no much larger clone lies one base away. Here is what the overall study found, with its caveats: The ex vivo response was dominated by HLA-C-restricted CMV-specific TCR beta clonotypes, which also provided the single most frequent clonotype in two of eight donors. In both this cohort and an independent roughly 360-donor cohort, the cumulative frequency of public TCR beta family members distinguished carriers of CMV infection plus the relevant HLA type.

Sequenced using an Illumina HiSeq 1500. The public sequencing data were trimmed at Q25 with fastp and processed into clonotypes with MiXCR by TCRdb, which kept only in-frame beta chains. CDR3 protein sequences are deduplicated, and each keeps its most common genes and DNA. In all, the sample holds around 320,000 distinct CDR3 sequences, and over 7.5% of those were seen once. About 3.9% of the sample comes from the top ten. The sequenced sample was PBMCs. The V gene is TRBV5-4 and the J gene is TRBJ2-1, with no reliable assignment of the D segment. This receptor was taken from a human donor in good health (CMV status not recorded). Some clones in this sample may be carry-over from other donors' samples. The CDR3 loop reads CASSPHTNEQFF. The nucleotides read TGTGCCAGCAGCCCGCACACTAATGAGCAGTTCTTC.